Sequencing of this TCR beta chain was carried out in a study of T cells after yellow fever vaccination. Overall study context: SMART-Seq v4 Ultra Low Input handled preparation of low-cell-number fractions. Whole-study results and caveats: A faster peak, day 5 versus 15, was reached by the weaker secondary response.

As concerns this clonotype: Its specificity is not known.

Germline values: CDR1 PRHDT, CDR2 FYEKMQ (reference sequence). The V end lost 0 bases, the J end lost 0 bases, and 12 bases lay between the germline ends. The CDR3 extends over 17 amino acids. TCR cDNA was made by 5'RACE template switching, adding a universal primer site and UMIs. MiXCR, applied by TCRdb to the 5' RACE reads, yields one record per CDR3 protein. The profile shows 400,000 to 450,000 distinct CDR3 sequences, roughly a sixth of them singletons. The sequenced sample was PBMCs, obtained before the yellow fever booster vaccination. This TCR was sampled from a young man who received the YFV17D yellow fever vaccine. The V gene is TRBV13, the J gene TRBJ1-5, with a weak D call TRBD1 (5 bases). The CDR3 loop reads CASSLGSGPSSNQPQHF. Written as DNA, the CDR3 is TGTGCCAGCAGCTTAGGCTCAGGGCCTTCTAGCAATCAGCCCCAGCATTTT.